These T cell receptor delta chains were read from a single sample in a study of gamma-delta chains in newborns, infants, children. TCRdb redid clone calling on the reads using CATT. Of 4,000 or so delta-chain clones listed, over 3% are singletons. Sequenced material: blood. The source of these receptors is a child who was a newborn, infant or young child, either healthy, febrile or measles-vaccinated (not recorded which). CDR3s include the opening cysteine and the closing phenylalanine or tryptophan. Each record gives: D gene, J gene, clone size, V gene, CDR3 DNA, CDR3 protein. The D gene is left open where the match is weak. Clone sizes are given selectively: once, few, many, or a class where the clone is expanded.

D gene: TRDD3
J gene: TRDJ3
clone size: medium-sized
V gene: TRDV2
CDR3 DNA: TGTGCCTGTGACACTGGGGGATATGGCAGCTCCTGGGACACCCGACAGATGTTTTTC
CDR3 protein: CACDTGGYGSSWDTRQMFF

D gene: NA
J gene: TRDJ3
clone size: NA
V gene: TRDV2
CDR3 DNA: TGTGCCTGTGACGCCGTCTGGGGAGGCTCCTGGGACACCCGACGGATGTTTTTC
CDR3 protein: CACDAVWGGSWDTRRMFF

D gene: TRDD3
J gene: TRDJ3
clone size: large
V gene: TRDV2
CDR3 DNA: TGTGCCTGTGACACGTACTGGGGGAGCTCCTGGGACACCCGACAGATGTTTTTC
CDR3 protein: CACDTYWGSSWDTRQMFF

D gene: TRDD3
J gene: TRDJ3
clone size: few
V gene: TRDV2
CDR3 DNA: TGTGCCTGTGACGTACTGGGGGACCCCTGGGACACCCGACAGATGTTCTTC
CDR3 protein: CACDVLGDPWDTRQMFF

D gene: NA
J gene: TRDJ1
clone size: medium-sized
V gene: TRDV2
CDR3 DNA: TGTGCCTGTGACACCGTGGGGTCGTACACCGATAAACTCATCTTT
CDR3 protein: CACDTVGSYTDKLIF

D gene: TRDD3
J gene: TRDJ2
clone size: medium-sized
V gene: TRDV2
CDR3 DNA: TGTGCCTGTGACACCGTAGGATACGCTTTGACAGCACAACTCTTCTTT
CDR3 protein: CACDTVGYALTAQLFF

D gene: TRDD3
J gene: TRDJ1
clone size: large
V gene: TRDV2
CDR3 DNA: TGTGCCTGTGACCTCTGGGGGATCACCGATAAACTCATCTTT
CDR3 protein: CACDLWGITDKLIF

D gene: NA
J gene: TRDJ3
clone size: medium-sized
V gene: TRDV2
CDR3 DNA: TGTGCCTGTGACACCTGGGGGGCTAGCTCCTGGGACACCCGACAGATGTTTTTC
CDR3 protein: CACDTWGASSWDTRQMFF

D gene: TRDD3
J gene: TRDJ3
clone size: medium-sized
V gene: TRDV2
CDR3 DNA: TGTGCCTGTGACACCGCTGGGGGATATCCCTCCTGGGACACCCGACAGATGTTTTTC
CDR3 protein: CACDTAGGYPSWDTRQMFF

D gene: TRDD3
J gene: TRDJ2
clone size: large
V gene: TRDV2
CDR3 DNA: TGTGCCTGTGACGGTCTGGGGGATACTTTGACAGCACAACTCTTCTTT
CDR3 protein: CACDGLGDTLTAQLFF